Reported below is one T cell receptor beta chain. Which antigen it targets is not known. Base qualities were left out, and no much larger clone turns up one base away. The library was obtained by the immunoSEQ multiplex PCR assay. TCRdb obtained this table from immuneACCESS and retained in-frame rearrangements with V and J assigned. These tables miss some clones; where compared with another copy, unresolved V genes account for less than half of the shortfall, and the remainder is unexplained. Here the sample has tens of thousands of clones; approximately 95% occur a single time. The top ten clonotypes cover roughly 0.14% of the sample. Trimmed from V: 5 bases; trimmed from J: 5 bases; junction bases lacking a gene match: 12. CDR1 and CDR2 are read off the germline V gene as SGHVS and FQNEAQ. From the cysteine through the phenylalanine, the CDR3 covers 16 amino acids. Only CDR3 DNA is held: 48 bases, read in frame from base 1.

These data originate in a study of T cell changes during pregnancy in multiple sclerosis (dated by TCRdb to between 2018 and 2021). With regard to the full study: The study looked at changes in the T cell repertoire across pregnancy in women with multiple sclerosis.

Recombination linked TRBV7-8 to TRBJ1-2, with 9 bases in between that match TRBD1. This TCR derives from a female donor with multiple sclerosis, enrolled in a pregnancy study. Material: CD4+ T cells from peripheral blood mononuclear cells, obtained after pregnancy. The DNA sequence follows: TGTGCCAGCAGCCGGACAGGGGCCACACCGACTTATGGCTACACCTTC. Translated, this is CASSRTGATPTYGYTF.